These 27 T cell receptor beta chains originate from one sample sequenced in a study of early T cells in non-severe SARS-CoV-2 infection. TCRdb reprocessed the 5' RACE reads with MiXCR, giving one entry per CDR3 protein. The sample records under 55,000 distinct CDR3 sequences, 9.5% to 13% being singletons. Sequencing used whole blood. The receptors shown here come from an adult who was a healthcare worker with PCR-confirmed SARS-CoV-2 infection or an uninfected control (not recorded which).

This clonotype was recorded at least ten times. The V and J genes are TRBV28 and TRBJ1-1, with a possible D match to TRBD1 (6 bases). The CDR3 is made up of 14 amino acids. V lost 6 bases, J lost 1 base, and 12 bases lay in between. CDR1 is MDHEN, CDR2 SYDVKM, per germline. CDR3 protein: CASSEGGTNTEAFF. CDR3 sequence (DNA): TGTGCCAGCAGCGAGGGGGGGACGAACACTGAAGCTTTCTTT.

This clonotype was seen a handful of times. CDR3 bases: TGTGCCAGCAGTTTCCCGGGGCTCAATTCACCCCTCCACTTT. Protein sequence: CASSFPGLNSPLHF. The chain recombines TRBV28 with TRBJ1-6; tentative D call: TRBD1 (5 bases). Looked up from germline, CDR1 is MDHEN and CDR2 is SYDVKM. Trimming left V 3 bases short and J 7 bases short, with 10 bases between. The CDR3 runs to 14 residues.

This chain connects TRBV13 to TRBJ2-7; either TRBD1 or TRBD2 may fit D (5 bases each). With 5 bases removed from V and 1 base from J, the gap between germline ends came to 15 bases. CDR3 length: 15 amino acids. Germline V gene sequence: CDR1 PRHDT, CDR2 FYEKMQ (reference sequence). The CDR3 region is CASSPSRDGSYEQYF. The CDR3 DNA follows: TGTGCCAGCAGCCCTAGTAGGGACGGGTCCTACGAGCAGTACTTC.

The genes are TRBV28 and TRBJ2-2, with TRBD1 as a possible D gene (5 bases). This CDR3 region has 15 residues. Per germline, CDR1 MDHEN and CDR2 SYDVKM. Trimming cost V 5 bases and J 4 bases, with 14 bases left between them. CDR3 sequence reads: CASSPPRVPTGELFF. For the CDR3, the DNA is TGTGCCAGCAGTCCCCCCAGGGTCCCCACCGGGGAGCTGTTTTTT. Together with reference TRBV28 and TRBJ2-2, the CDR3 gives the full variable domain: DVKVTQSSRYLVKRTGEKVFLECVQDMDHENMFWYRQDPGLGLRLIYFSYDVKMKEKGDIPEGYSVSREKKERFSLILESASTNQTSMYLCASSPPRVPTGELFFGEGSRLTVL.

At least ten counts were recorded for this clonotype. The J gene is TRBJ2-7, the V gene TRBV14; TRBD1 agrees at 8 bases. The germline V gene has CDR1 SGHDN and CDR2 FVKESK. V lost 6 bases to trimming and J lost 6 bases; unmatched junction nucleotides: 13. This CDR3 comprises 15 residues. As DNA, the CDR3 is TGTGCCAGCAGTCAGTTTGGGGCAGGGGGCTTCGAGCAGTACTTC. Amino acid sequence: CASSQFGAGGFEQYF.

This clonotype was seen only a few times. The V call is TRBV11-2, the J call TRBJ1-2, with TRBD1 matching 8 bases. With 2 bases clipped from V and 6 bases from J, the junction kept 11 bases outside the gene matches. CDR3 size: 16 residues. Germline V gene lookup returns CDR1 SGHAT and CDR2 FQNNGV. The CDR3 region has the DNA TGTGCCAGCAGCTTAAGGGAGACAGGGGTTTCGAATGGCTACACCTTC. Translation: CASSLRETGVSNGYTF. Supplemented by reference TRBV11-2 and TRBJ1-2, the full variable domain reads EAGVAQSPRYKIIEKRQSVAFWCNPISGHATLYWYQQILGQGPKLLIQFQNNGVVDDSQLPKDRFSAERLKGVDSTLKIQPAKLEDSAVYLCASSLRETGVSNGYTFGSGTRLTVV.

This clonotype was seen many times. The chain couples TRBV7-9 to TRBJ2-3; unclear D gene. The CDR3 sequence is 15 residues long. Trimming stripped 8 bases from V and 1 base from J, with 16 bases between. Germline V lookup: CDR1 SEHNR, CDR2 FQNEAQ (reference sequence). The CDR3 sequence is CASSDPPWGTDTQYF. The CDR3 DNA sequence: TGTGCCAGCTCAGATCCCCCGTGGGGCACAGATACGCAGTATTTT.

The chain links TRBV28 to TRBJ2-1; no clear D gene. The V and J ends lost 1 base and 15 bases respectively, with 19 bases between them. CDR3 length: 14 residues. CDR1 is MDHEN, CDR2 SYDVKM, per germline. Written as DNA, the CDR3 is TGTGCCAGCAGTTTATACCCCACCCGGGTAGCCCCGTTCTTC. Translation gives CASSLYPTRVAPFF.

This clonotype occurred a few times. The chain links TRBV5-1 to TRBJ1-1; D gene unclear. The CDR3 sequence is 14 residues long. V was cut by 0 bases and J by 4 bases, with 10 bases left in between. CDR1 and CDR2 (germline): SGHRS, YFSETQ. The CDR3 coding sequence is TGCGCCAGCAGCTTGGCCGGAAGGGCCACTGAAGCTTTCTTT. Translating it yields CASSLAGRATEAFF.

This clonotype has ten or more counts. The chain carries TRBV7-2 and TRBJ2-7, with 12 bases fitting TRBD2. This CDR3 region has 17 residues. CDR1 and CDR2 (germline): SGHTA, FQGNSA. J gave up 4 bases and V 1 base, and 8 bases lay outside the gene matches. The DNA of the CDR3 is TGTGCCAGCAGCTTAGGACTAGCGGGAGTGTTTGGGTACGAGCAGTACTTC. Amino acid sequence: CASSLGLAGVFGYEQYF.

This clonotype was observed a few times. The chain employs TRBV28 and TRBJ2-1; D might be TRBD2 (6 bases). The CDR3 spans 13 residues. The germline V and J ends were trimmed by 7 bases and 10 bases, with 17 bases remaining between them. The germline CDR1 and CDR2 sequences are MDHEN and SYDVKM. This chain's CDR3 is CASTRDRTGEQFF. DNA for the CDR3: TGTGCCAGCACGCGGGATCGGACGGGCGAGCAGTTCTTC.

This clonotype has at least ten counts. The chain joins TRBV2 to TRBJ1-2, with D perhaps TRBD1 (6 bases). Germline lookup yields CDR1 SNHLY and CDR2 FYNNEI. The CDR3 extends over 14 amino acids. Between the trimmed V and J ends, which lost 6 bases and 8 bases, there was a span of 19 bases. The CDR3 region has the DNA TGTGCCAGCAGCACGAGGGGGGGGACACAAGGCTACACCTTC. Encoded protein: CASSTRGGTQGYTF.

This clonotype was seen a few times. The V call is TRBV5-1, the J call TRBJ2-7, with TRBD1 identical over 10 bases. Germline values: CDR1 SGHRS, CDR2 YFSETQ. CDR3 length: 17 amino acids. V shed 3 bases and J 2 bases; nucleotides not matched to a gene: 11. The CDR3, as DNA: TGCGCCAGCAGCTCTCCTAGACAGGGGGCTTGGACCTACGAGCAGTACTTC. As protein: CASSSPRQGAWTYEQYF.

This clonotype came up many times. J is TRBJ2-1 and V is TRBV10-3; no firm D call. V lost 3 bases to trimming and J lost 5 bases, with 8 bases between them. Germline V lookup: CDR1 ENHRY, CDR2 SYGVKD. The CDR3 has 13 residues. The CDR3 here is CAISDLQNNEQFF. CDR3 bases: TGTGCCATCAGTGACCTTCAAAACAATGAGCAGTTCTTC.

In this sample, this clonotype turned up a few times. The rearrangement links TRBV5-1 to TRBJ1-6; no reliable D call. The length of the CDR3 is 18 residues. Trimming stripped 0 bases from V and 0 bases from J, with 13 bases between. Per germline, CDR1 SGHRS and CDR2 YFSETQ. The CDR3 DNA is TGCGCCAGCAGCTTGGTGGGCGGCCGGAGCTCCTATAATTCACCCCTCCACTTT. Translated: CASSLVGGRSSYNSPLHF. The full variable domain, completed using reference TRBV5-1 and TRBJ1-6, is KAGVTQTPRYLIKTRGQQVTLSCSPISGHRSVSWYQQTPGQGLQFLFEYFSETQRNKGNFPGRFSGRQFSNSRSEMNVSTLELGDSALYLCASSLVGGRSSYNSPLHFGNGTRLTVT.

This clonotype was counted many times. The genes are TRBV6-1 and TRBJ2-3, with D perhaps TRBD1 (5 bases). Germline CDR1 reads MNHNS; CDR2 reads SASEGT. This CDR3 is built from 14 residues. V lost 6 bases and J 2 bases, leaving 12 bases between the germline ends. The CDR3 loop is CASRTGFDTDTQYF. The CDR3 DNA reads as TGTGCCAGCAGAACAGGTTTTGACACAGATACGCAGTATTTT.

In this sample, this clonotype turned up a few times. V gene TRBV11-2 combines with J gene TRBJ1-6; D is uncertain. The CDR3 runs 13 residues. V shed 0 bases and J shed 10 bases, with 7 bases lying between them. Germline CDR1 reads SGHAT; CDR2 reads FQNNGV. Here the CDR3 DNA reads TGTGCCAGCAGCTTAGATTGGAAATCACCCCTCCACTTT. It is translated as CASSLDWKSPLHF.

This clonotype was found many times. V usage is TRBV6-2 or TRBV6-3 and J usage is TRBJ2-2; weak D call: TRBD1 (6 bases). The V gene's germline CDR1 is MNHEY and CDR2 SVGEGT. This CDR3 is 17 amino acids long. Trimming cost V 1 base and J 4 bases, with 16 bases left between them. In nucleotides, the CDR3 is TGTGCCAGCAGTTACTTAGGAACCGGACAGTTCACCGGGGAGCTGTTTTTT. This codes for CASSYLGTGQFTGELFF.

In its sample, this clonotype was seen many times. The V and J genes are TRBV28 and TRBJ2-1; 8 nucleotides line up with TRBD2. V was pared by 4 bases and J by 5 bases, with 4 bases of the junction left unmatched. This CDR3 spans 14 amino acids. Germline CDR1 reads MDHEN; CDR2 reads SYDVKM. The CDR3 DNA reads as TGTGCCAGCAGTTACAGACTAGCGAACAATGAGCAGTTCTTC. This encodes CASSYRLANNEQFF.

This clonotype was counted at least ten times. V and J are TRBV28 and TRBJ2-1; 7 nucleotides match TRBD2. The CDR3 runs to 15 residues. Germline lookup yields CDR1 MDHEN and CDR2 SYDVKM. V was clipped by 3 bases and J by 3 bases; unmatched bases: 5. Written as DNA, the CDR3 is TGTGCCAGCAGTTTTGAAGCGGGGTTCTACAATGAGCAGTTCTTC. Its protein is CASSFEAGFYNEQFF.

There are many counts of this clonotype. This chain uses TRBV12-3 or TRBV12-4 with TRBJ2-1, with 11 positions matching TRBD2. J was trimmed by 4 bases and V by 6 bases; bases with no gene match: 5. The CDR3 sequence is 15 residues long. CDR3 in amino acids: CASRSRLAGYNEQFF. The CDR3 DNA follows: TGTGCCAGCAGATCAAGACTAGCGGGGTACAATGAGCAGTTCTTC.

This clonotype has a count of ten or more. V and J are TRBV6-5 and TRBJ2-5, with D perhaps assigned TRBD1 or TRBD2 (6 bases each). This CDR3 contains 16 residues. V was clipped by 0 bases and J by 5 bases, with 16 bases between them. The germline V gene has CDR1 MNHEY and CDR2 SVGAGI. The CDR3, as DNA: TGTGCCAGCAGTTACTCGGGCGAGGGGGGACGGGAGACCCAGTACTTC. It yields the protein CASSYSGEGGRETQYF.

In this sample, this clonotype turned up many times. This rearrangement joins TRBV19 to TRBJ1-2; D not certain. From germline, CDR1 is LNHDA and CDR2 SQIVND (reference sequence). Between the trimmed V and J ends, which lost 5 bases and 3 bases, there was a span of 10 bases. The CDR3 length is 13 residues. The CDR3 loop reads CASSRAEHYGYTF. Here the CDR3 DNA reads TGTGCCAGTAGTCGGGCGGAGCACTATGGCTACACCTTC.

The V gene is TRBV18, the J gene TRBJ2-4, with 7 bases matching TRBD1. The ends lost 3 bases at V and 4 bases at J; junction bases unmatched: 6. This CDR3 spans 15 amino acids. Germline V CDR1 and CDR2: KGHSH, LQKENI. The CDR3 reads CASSPAGTAKNIQYF. CDR3 sequence (DNA): TGTGCCAGCTCACCCGCCGGGACAGCAAAAAACATTCAGTACTTC. Using reference TRBV18 and TRBJ2-4 for the parts outside the CDR3, the full variable domain is NAGVMQNPRHLVRRRGQEARLRCSPMKGHSHVYWYRQLPEEGLKFMVYLQKENIIDESGMPKERFSAEFPKEGPSILRIQQVVRGDSAAYFCASSPAGTAKNIQYFGAGTRLSVL.

This clonotype was seen more than once but under ten times. V usage is TRBV5-6 and J usage is TRBJ2-7; TRBD1 matches at 10 bases. Unmatched junction bases numbered 11, after V lost 4 bases and J lost 7 bases. This CDR3 comprises 15 residues. Germline CDR1 reads SGHDT; CDR2 reads YYEEEE. The CDR3 protein is CASSPGQGTGMEQYF. In DNA, the CDR3 is TGTGCCAGCAGCCCGGGACAGGGGACGGGGATGGAGCAGTACTTC.

This clonotype was observed at least ten times. The chain combines TRBV28 with TRBJ2-3; D is possibly TRBD2 (6 bases). Trimming took 2 bases from V and 2 from J, leaving 11 bases between them. CDR1 is MDHEN, CDR2 SYDVKM, per germline. The CDR3 runs 15 residues. For the CDR3, the DNA is TGTGCCAGCAGTTTAGGGGACTCGACCACAGATACGCAGTATTTT. It is translated as CASSLGDSTTDTQYF.

Only a few counts were recorded for this clonotype. The rearrangement joins TRBV10-2 to TRBJ2-7; TRBD1 matches 7 bases. Germline CDR1 WSHSY, CDR2 SAAADI. This CDR3 has 16 amino acids. V dropped 0 bases and J dropped 2; count of bases not matched to a gene: 7. The CDR3 coding sequence is TGCGCCAGCAGTGAGTCAGATTGGGGACAGACCTACGAGCAGTACTTC. It codes for CASSESDWGQTYEQYF.